This record covers a single T cell receptor (beta chain). The CDR3 runs 14 residues. With 6 bases removed from V and 1 base from J, the gap between germline ends came to 12 bases. Germline CDR1 SGHAT, CDR2 FQNNGV. TCRdb's table, derived via immunoSEQ multiplex PCR, lists solely in-frame clones and lacks some. This table holds 150,000 to 200,000 clones, over 80% found once. This entry is derived from a study of blood T cell repertoires in COVID-19. The overall study: The United States, Italy and Spain were the sources of the acute and convalescent COVID-19 samples.

The gene calls are TRBV11-2 and TRBJ1-1; D unclear. The source is a man between 65 and 85 years old who had been exposed to COVID-19. Sequencing was carried out using PBMCs or T cells enriched from blood (not recorded which). CDR3 sequence: CASSPGWTNTEAFF. The CDR3 DNA follows: TGTGCCAGCAGTCCGGGGTGGACGAACACTGAAGCTTTCTTT.